The 23 T cell receptor beta chains below were found in one sample sequenced in a study of CD8+CD57+ T cells in acquired aplastic anemia. Patients sequenced had flow cytometry evidence of CD8+CD57+ cell expansion. According to the study, genomic DNA was the template for TCR beta VDJ and CDR3 profiling. TCRdb ran MiXCR on the reads and lists one entry per CDR3 protein. Among around 180,000 distinct CDR3 sequences listed, approximately 48% were seen once. Sequenced sample: sorted CD4+, CD8+, or CD8+CD57+ T cells (not recorded which) from PBMCs. Source of these receptors: a human donor with aplastic anemia.

At least ten counts were recorded for this clonotype. The chain has TRBV19 and TRBJ1-4; D possibly corresponds to TRBD1 (5 bases). The CDR3 totals 16 residues. Germline CDR1 and CDR2: LNHDA and SQIVND (reference sequence). V shed 5 bases and J shed 7 bases, with 20 bases lying between them. The CDR3 is CASSGFGGSSREKLFF. The CDR3 nucleotides are TGTGCCAGTAGTGGTTTTGGGGGTTCGAGTCGTGAAAAACTGTTTTTT.

This clonotype has a count of ten or more. This chain connects TRBV7-8 to TRBJ2-3; possibly TRBD2 for D (6 bases). Germline CDR1 SGHVS, CDR2 FQNEAQ. Trimming removed 1 base from V and 1 base from J, with 12 bases in between. The CDR3 has 16 residues. CDR3 region: CASSLVVGGGTDTQYF. The CDR3, as DNA: TGTGCCAGCAGCTTAGTGGTGGGGGGAGGCACAGATACGCAGTATTTT.

This clonotype appeared a single time. V gene TRBV7-2 combines with J gene TRBJ2-7; maybe TRBD1 (6 bases). CDR3 length equals 13 residues. Germline lookup yields CDR1 SGHTA and CDR2 FQGNSA. The V end lost 5 bases, the J end lost 5 bases, and 13 bases lay between the germline ends. The CDR3 sequence: CASSPQQGNEQYF. For the CDR3, the DNA is TGTGCCAGCAGCCCCCAGCAGGGGAACGAGCAGTACTTC.

The V and J genes are TRBV19 and TRBJ1-2; the match to TRBD1 covers 12 bases. This CDR3 has 14 amino acids. After removal of 7 bases from V and 9 bases from J, the junction contained 9 bases not matched to a gene. Germline CDR1 and CDR2: LNHDA and SQIVND (reference sequence). The CDR3 DNA is TGTGCCAGTACCACCGGGACAGGGGGCCTTCGCTACACCTTC. Its translation: CASTTGTGGLRYTF.

This clonotype has a count of ten or more. This chain connects TRBV5-5 to TRBJ1-2; a possible D gene is TRBD1 (6 bases). CDR3 size: 14 residues. V dropped 7 bases and J dropped 5 bases, with 18 bases sitting between them. CDR1 and CDR2 from the germline V gene are SGHKS and YYEKEE (reference sequence). The CDR3 spells CASAFGGLWYGYTF. In nucleotides, the CDR3 is TGTGCCAGCGCCTTCGGGGGGCTATGGTATGGCTACACCTTC.

The chain recombines TRBV19 with TRBJ2-5, with D perhaps being TRBD1 or TRBD2 (6 bases each). Germline V gene lookup returns CDR1 LNHDA and CDR2 SQIVND (reference sequence). The CDR3 runs 15 residues. The ends were cut back, 7 bases at V and 6 bases at J, with 21 bases in the middle. This CDR3 reads CASTTMGGVPKTQYF. CDR3 coding DNA: TGTGCCAGTACCACAATGGGGGGCGTACCAAAGACCCAGTACTTC.

This chain joins TRBV29-1 and TRBJ2-7; D may be TRBD2 (6 bases). Germline-derived CDR1 and CDR2 are SQVTM and ANQGSEA. V lost 7 bases, J lost 6 bases, and 16 bases lay in between. The CDR3 contains 12 residues. The CDR3 here is CSGRTGSGEQYF. The DNA for the CDR3 is TGCAGCGGCCGAACGGGTAGCGGCGAGCAGTACTTC.

This clonotype was seen ten or more times. The genes are TRBV14 and TRBJ1-1, with D possibly being TRBD1 (6 bases). V was clipped by 0 bases and J by 6 bases, with 8 bases between them. The CDR3 consists of 13 residues. Germline V gene lookup returns CDR1 SGHDN and CDR2 FVKESK. CDR3 amino acids: CASSQDRTAEAFF. DNA for the CDR3: TGTGCCAGCAGCCAAGATAGGACAGCTGAAGCTTTCTTT.

The chain uses TRBV5-1 and TRBJ2-5, with 8 positions matching TRBD1. V lost 4 bases to trimming and J lost 5 bases; unmatched junction nucleotides: 7. The length of the CDR3 is 14 residues. Germline values: CDR1 SGHRS, CDR2 YFSETQ. The CDR3 loop reads CASSPRTGTETQYF. In DNA form, the CDR3 reads TGCGCCAGCAGCCCAAGGACAGGGACGGAGACCCAGTACTTC.

The CDR3 region has the DNA TGCGCCAGCAGCCCTGGACTAGCGAGTCAGCCGCACGAGCAGTACTTC. It specifies CASSPGLASQPHEQYF. J is TRBJ2-7 and V is TRBV5-1; 9 nucleotides agree with TRBD2. The CDR3 totals 16 residues. V dropped 4 bases and J dropped 5; count of bases not matched to a gene: 13. CDR1 is SGHRS and CDR2 is YFSETQ in the germline V gene.

This clonotype was seen repeatedly, ten times or more. An end of the junction differs from the germline gene, which may be a read error. This chain joins TRBV19 and TRBJ2-4; D perhaps matches TRBD2 (6 bases). There are 12 residues in the CDR3. Germline CDR1 and CDR2: LNHDA and SQIVND (reference sequence). CDR3 sequence: CSTGAPLGIQYF. The DNA for the CDR3 is TGCTCGACGGGAGCCCCCCTCGGCATTCAGTACTTC.

This clonotype was counted many times. The J gene is TRBJ2-1, the V gene TRBV10-3; either TRBD1 or TRBD2 may fit D (5 bases each). The V gene's germline CDR1 is ENHRY and CDR2 SYGVKD. V lost 6 bases and J lost 6, with 12 bases in between. The CDR3 contains 13 residues. Written as DNA, the CDR3 is TGTGCCATCAGAGGGACGTCCGTCAATGAGCAGTTCTTC. It encodes CAIRGTSVNEQFF.

This chain joins TRBV20-1 and TRBJ2-5; D tentatively fits TRBD1 or TRBD2 (6 bases each). Germline CDR1 and CDR2: DFQATT and SNEGSKA (reference sequence). The CDR3 runs 13 residues. The V end lost 6 bases, the J end lost 1 base, and 12 bases lay between the germline ends. The CDR3: CSARRGAQETQYF. The CDR3 DNA reads TGCAGTGCCCGAAGGGGGGCCCAAGAGACCCAGTACTTC.

In this sample, this clonotype turned up many times. The chain joins TRBV24-1 to TRBJ2-3, with 12 bases identical to TRBD2. J lost 3 bases, V lost 7 bases, and 4 bases had no gene match. The CDR3 runs 15 residues. Germline V gene lookup returns CDR1 KGHDR and CDR2 SFDVKD. The CDR3 here is CATRTTSGRTDTQYF. The DNA for the CDR3 is TGTGCCACCAGGACAACTAGCGGGAGGACAGATACGCAGTATTTT.

This clonotype came up a few times. This may stem from a read error, because a much larger clone lies one nucleotide away. The conserved closing phenylalanine or tryptophan is absent in this CDR3, likely reflecting a read error. This chain uses TRBV7-6 with TRBJ2-3; maybe TRBD2 (6 bases). V lost 2 bases and J 2 bases, leaving 11 bases between the germline ends. In germline, CDR1 is SGHVS, CDR2 FNYEAQ. The CDR3 has 15 residues. CDR3: CASSLSGEFTDTQYS. Here the CDR3 DNA reads TGTGCCAGCAGCTTATCGGGAGAGTTCACAGATACGCAGTATTCT.

This rearrangement joins TRBV24-1 to TRBJ1-1, with D possibly being TRBD1 (6 bases). V shed 3 bases and J shed 4 bases, with 20 bases lying between them. This CDR3 spans 17 amino acids. Germline values: CDR1 KGHDR, CDR2 SFDVKD. The CDR3 spells CATSDTSDAGASTEAFF. DNA of the CDR3: TGTGCCACCAGTGATACATCGGACGCGGGGGCGAGCACTGAAGCTTTCTTT.

This clonotype was counted only a few times. The CDR3: CAISPQGTGNYNEQFF. The CDR3 DNA follows: TGTGCCATCAGTCCACAAGGGACAGGGAACTACAATGAGCAGTTCTTC. The chain uses TRBV10-3 and TRBJ2-1, with 9 bases fitting TRBD1. Germline assignment: CDR1 ENHRY and CDR2 SYGVKD. V gave up 5 bases and J gave up 3 bases; unmatched junction bases: 8. This CDR3 contains 16 residues.

Many counts were recorded for this clonotype. The chain employs TRBV2 and TRBJ2-7; D unresolved. This CDR3 has 11 amino acids. Germline CDR1 reads SNHLY; CDR2 reads FYNNEI. The V gene lost 3 bases and the J gene lost 4 bases, with 4 bases spanning the gap. The CDR3 sequence: CASSEGYEQYF. CDR3 sequence (DNA): TGTGCCAGCAGTGAGGGATACGAGCAGTACTTC.

The CDR3 nucleotides read TGTGCCAGCGGGGACTTCCCCTACAATGAGCAGTTCTTC. Its translation: CASGDFPYNEQFF. This chain links TRBV7-3 with TRBJ2-1; D might be TRBD2 (6 bases). CDR1 SGHTA and CDR2 FQGTGA come from the germline V gene. V gave up 8 bases and J gave up 2 bases, with 10 bases separating them. The CDR3 loop spans 13 amino acids.

The chain uses TRBV19 and TRBJ2-6; D possibly corresponds to TRBD1 (6 bases). V dropped 2 bases and J dropped 2 bases, with 7 bases sitting between them. The germline V gene encodes CDR1 LNHDA and CDR2 SQIVND (reference sequence). The CDR3 is 15 residues long. The CDR3 sequence is CASSIKGAGANVLTF. Here the CDR3 DNA reads TGTGCCAGTAGTATAAAGGGGGCTGGGGCCAACGTCCTGACTTTC.

The V call is TRBV20-1, the J call TRBJ1-5; TRBD1 agrees at 8 bases. Losses at the gene ends were 3 bases for V and 7 bases for J; bases not matched to a gene: 5. Per germline, CDR1 DFQATT and CDR2 SNEGSKA (reference sequence). This CDR3 is 13 amino acids long. In nucleotides, the CDR3 is TGCAGTGCTAGTGACAGGGGATCCCAGCCCCAGCATTTT. It specifies CSASDRGSQPQHF.

This clonotype has ten or more counts. The genes are TRBV20-1 and TRBJ2-3; no definite D call. The CDR3 runs 13 residues. Trimming stripped 6 bases from V and 0 bases from J, with 10 bases between. CDR1 DFQATT and CDR2 SNEGSKA come from the germline V gene (reference sequence). Written as DNA, the CDR3 is TGCAGTGCCGTACGAACTAGCACAGATACGCAGTATTTT. It codes for CSAVRTSTDTQYF.

This clonotype was seen repeatedly, ten times or more. The chain carries TRBV6-2 or TRBV6-3 and TRBJ1-5; D call uncertain. V was clipped by 2 bases and J by 3 bases, with 8 bases between them. Per germline, CDR1 MNHEY and CDR2 SVGEGT. This CDR3 spans 14 amino acids. The CDR3 DNA sequence: TGTGCCAGCAGTTACGGACTTTACAATCAGCCCCAGCATTTT. As protein: CASSYGLYNQPQHF.